This T cell receptor beta chain was documented in a study of cytomegalovirus exposure and HLA in healthy donors. General study findings and limits: Excluded: some indistinguishable V segments such as TRBV6-2 and TRBV6-3. TCR beta chains associated with HLA were, in a later analysis, more clonally expanded than equally common others. The investigators catalogued 150 or so TCR beta chains as cytomegalovirus-associated. Roughly even sequencing depth across donors was the assumption behind the presence/absence analyses.

This clone showed up just a few times. The antigen is unknown. A multiplex PCR was run with 60 Vbeta primers and 13 Jbeta primers. Only in-frame clones appear in the TCRdb table, and some are missing; sequencing was by immunoSEQ multiplex PCR. This sample yields 200,000 to 250,000 clones, of which about 80% are seen a single time; 2.5% to 3.5% belongs to the top ten. Germline loops: CDR1 LGHNA, CDR2 YNFKEQ. V was trimmed by 4 bases and J by 5 bases, leaving 18 bases between them. The CDR3 is 15 amino acids. The TCR originated in a woman aged 60 to 75 in good health and CMV-seropositive. Sequencing input: PBMCs. The V and J genes are TRBV4-2 and TRBJ2-7; D may be TRBD2 (6 bases). In DNA form, the CDR3 reads TGTGCCAGCAGCCCGTCAGCGGGCGTGGTAAACGAGCAGTACTTC. Translating gives CASSPSAGVVNEQYF.